The sequence of this T cell receptor beta chain was determined in a study of cytomegalovirus exposure and HLA in healthy donors. On the study more broadly: HLA-typed donors were the source of about 85 million unique TCRs held in an early data release.

The PCR had 60 Vbeta and 13 Jbeta primers. Libraries were prepared by immunoSEQ multiplex PCR; TCRdb keeps only in-frame clonotypes and omits some of them. The profile shows some 130,000 clones, approximately 80% of them singletons. Study-wide results and limits: Common viral pathogens (according to a later analysis) appeared linked to several of the most significant clusters. TCR beta sequences reportedly predicted the HLA-A and HLA-B alleles of most subjects accurately. When analyzed later, a missense DCLRE1C variant was found to be linked to TCR beta V- and J-gene trimming.

With regard to this clone: Antigen specificity is unknown.

J gave up 2 bases and V 5 bases, and 13 bases lay outside the gene matches. The CDR3 consists of 17 residues. CDR1 and CDR2 from the germline V gene are LGHNT and FRNRAP. J is TRBJ2-5 and V is TRBV12-5; 8 bases match TRBD2. This clonotype originated in a male donor in good health and CMV-seropositive. The sample taken for sequencing was PBMCs. Here the CDR3 DNA reads TGTGCTAGTGGTCCCGGAGGGGCGGGAGGACCGCAAGAGACCCAGTACTTC. Translation gives CASGPGGAGGPQETQYF.